These 16 T cell receptor beta chains share one sample of origin, sequenced in a study of T cells in Graves' hyperthyroidism and ophthalmopathy. RNA transcripts served as the template for amplifying TCR beta CDR3 regions. The TCR CDR3 was amplified in a first-round RT-PCR using the HTBI primer set. One entry per CDR3 protein results from TCRdb running MiXCR on the multiplex PCR reads. Of 300,000 to 350,000 distinct CDR3 sequences detected, around 13% appear once; the ten largest clones hold about 22%. The sample taken for sequencing was blood. These receptors were taken from a woman aged 25 to 45 with Graves' hyperthyroidism.

The table lists this clonotype with a few counts. V usage is TRBV4-1 and J usage is TRBJ2-2; tentatively, D is TRBD2 (5 bases). The V and J ends lost 3 bases and 0 bases respectively, with 8 bases between them. The CDR3 is made up of 15 amino acids. The germline V gene has CDR1 MGHRA and CDR2 YSYEKL. The CDR3, as DNA: TGCGCCAGCAGCCACGGACTCGCGAACACCGGGGAGCTGTTTTTT. It translates to CASSHGLANTGELFF.

The chain uses TRBV5-1 and TRBJ2-5, with 8 bases identical to TRBD2. The CDR3 sequence is 15 residues long. After removal of 2 bases from V and 5 bases from J, the junction contained 8 bases not matched to a gene. The germline V gene has CDR1 SGHRS and CDR2 YFSETQ. The CDR3 reads CASSFLARGEETQYF. The CDR3 nucleotides are TGCGCCAGCAGCTTCCTAGCGCGGGGGGAGGAGACCCAGTACTTC.

This clonotype was seen repeatedly, ten times or more. The chain joins TRBV25-1 to TRBJ2-7, with 16 bases that match TRBD2. This CDR3 region has 17 residues. The ends lost 9 bases at V and 1 base at J; junction bases unmatched: 9. Germline V gene lookup returns CDR1 MGHDK and CDR2 SYGVNS. CDR3 coding DNA: TGTGCCAGACCGGGACTAGCGGGAGGGCGCAGGTCCTACGAGCAGTACTTC. Its translation is CARPGLAGGRRSYEQYF.

The chain links TRBV25-1 to TRBJ1-1, with unresolved D. Trimming took off 8 bases at V and 9 bases at J, with 13 bases between the two ends. This CDR3 is 11 amino acids long. CDR1 MGHDK and CDR2 SYGVNS come from the germline V gene. The CDR3 region is CASCGGAKAFF. CDR3 DNA: TGTGCCAGCTGTGGAGGAGCGAAAGCTTTCTTT.

This clonotype has a handful of counts. The rearrangement links TRBV9 to TRBJ2-2; D ambiguous. This CDR3 is built from 12 residues. V was clipped by 0 bases and J by 8 bases, with 5 bases between them. CDR1 is SGDLS and CDR2 is YYNGEE in the germline V gene. CDR3 in DNA: TGTGCCAGCAGCGTAGCTGAGGGGGAGCTGTTTTTT. Residues: CASSVAEGELFF.

The chain is built from TRBV20-1 and TRBJ2-3; 9 positions match TRBD1. The length of the CDR3 is 15 residues. V lost 0 bases, J lost 6 bases, and 7 bases stayed unmatched. Germline CDR1 is DFQATT and CDR2 is SNEGSKA (reference sequence). CDR3 sequence reads: CSARDRRTGADTQYF. The CDR3 DNA sequence: TGCAGTGCTAGAGATAGGAGGACAGGGGCTGATACGCAGTATTTT.

This clonotype was observed a few times. The V call is TRBV5-5, the J call TRBJ2-1; D possibly matches TRBD1 or TRBD2 (5 bases each). V lost 0 bases, J lost 7 bases, and 20 bases lay in between. The CDR3 sequence is 17 residues long. The germline V gene has CDR1 SGHKS and CDR2 YYEKEE (reference sequence). The CDR3, as DNA: TGTGCCAGCAGCTTGGGTACCCGACTACTCAGGGTTAATGAGCAGTTCTTC. Its translation: CASSLGTRLLRVNEQFF.

This clonotype came up many times. The chain uses TRBV7-6 and TRBJ2-7, with D unclear. There are 13 residues in the CDR3. Trimming took off 2 bases at V and 3 bases at J, with 8 bases between the two ends. Germline CDR1 reads SGHVS; CDR2 reads FNYEAQ. The CDR3 sequence: CASSLNSLYEQYF. In DNA, the CDR3 is TGTGCCAGCAGCTTAAACAGCCTCTACGAGCAGTACTTC.

In this sample, this clonotype turned up many times. The chain joins TRBV11-2 to TRBJ2-1; 13 nucleotides agree with TRBD2. Germline-derived CDR1 and CDR2 are SGHAT and FQNNGV. The CDR3 has 19 amino acids. Trimming took 5 bases from V and 0 from J; bases not matched to a gene: 10. The CDR3 is CASSPRTSGRRSSYNEQFF. The CDR3 coding sequence is TGTGCCAGCAGCCCAAGGACTAGCGGGAGAAGGAGCTCCTACAATGAGCAGTTCTTC.

This clonotype showed up many times. The chain recombines TRBV27 with TRBJ2-7; D not certain. The CDR3 has 15 amino acids. The V end was cut by 5 bases, the J end by 0 bases, with 14 bases between. Germline CDR1 reads MNHEY; CDR2 reads SMNVEV (reference sequence). This CDR3 reads CASSHRGVSSYEQYF. The CDR3 DNA is TGTGCCAGCAGTCACCGTGGGGTCAGCTCCTACGAGCAGTACTTC.

This clonotype was found many times. The V and J genes are TRBV18 and TRBJ1-1; D is uncertain. V gave up 3 bases and J gave up 4 bases, with 12 bases separating them. The CDR3 contains 14 residues. Germline values: CDR1 KGHSH, CDR2 LQKENI. The CDR3 region is CASSPEEVSTEAFF. The CDR3, as DNA: TGTGCCAGCTCACCTGAGGAGGTGAGCACTGAAGCTTTCTTT.

This clonotype was counted only a few times. J is TRBJ2-7 and V is TRBV6-2 or TRBV6-3; a weak D match, TRBD2 (5 bases). The germline V gene encodes CDR1 MNHEY and CDR2 SVGEGT. This CDR3 has 15 residues. V was cut by 9 bases and J by 4 bases, with 22 bases left in between. The CDR3 spells CASPRELGSPYEQYF. The CDR3 bases are TGTGCCAGTCCCCGGGAATTGGGGAGTCCTTACGAGCAGTACTTC.

The table lists this clonotype with many counts. The chain employs TRBV30 and TRBJ1-2; no firm D call. V lost 3 bases and J 6 bases, leaving 14 bases between the germline ends. The CDR3 length is 13 residues. Germline V gene data show CDR1 as GTSNPN and CDR2 as SVGIG (reference sequence). The CDR3 sequence: CAWSRQESHGYTF. CDR3 sequence (DNA): TGTGCCTGGAGCCGGCAGGAATCGCATGGCTACACCTTC.

V and J are TRBV6-9 and TRBJ2-4; 9 nucleotides match TRBD1. CDR3 length: 15 residues. From germline, CDR1 is MNHGY and CDR2 SVAAGI. V shed 4 bases, J shed 6 bases, and the junction held 7 bases outside the gene matches. This chain's CDR3 is CASSFSGQGRNIQYF. DNA for the CDR3: TGTGCCAGCAGTTTTTCGGGACAGGGAAGAAACATTCAGTACTTC.

This clonotype was counted at least ten times. The chain uses TRBV28 and TRBJ1-1; TRBD1 is a possible D gene (6 bases). CDR1 and CDR2 from the germline V gene are MDHEN and SYDVKM. CDR3 length: 14 amino acids. With 2 bases removed from V and 4 bases from J, the gap between germline ends came to 11 bases. As DNA, the CDR3 is TGTGCCAGCAGTTTAAGGGGGGAAGGCACTGAAGCTTTCTTT. As protein: CASSLRGEGTEAFF.

The gene calls are TRBV7-2 and TRBJ1-1; D call uncertain. Trimming left V 5 bases short and J 0 bases short, with 13 bases between. The CDR3 covers 15 residues. Germline CDR1 is SGHTA and CDR2 is FQGNSA. CDR3 protein: CASSAPGYMNTEAFF. DNA of the CDR3: TGTGCCAGCAGCGCCCCGGGGTACATGAACACTGAAGCTTTCTTT.